The 22 T cell receptor beta chains below come from one sample, sequenced in a study of cytomegalovirus exposure and HLA in healthy donors. PCR was performed using 60 Vbeta and 13 Jbeta primers. Some clones are missing from TCRdb's copy, which holds only in-frame ones; the method was immunoSEQ multiplex PCR. The sample holds 90,000 to 150,000 clones, 80% to 85% seen once. Material for sequencing was PBMCs. The receptors derive from a woman aged 40 to 50 in good health and CMV-seronegative.

The table lists this clone with a few counts. This chain uses TRBV5-1 with TRBJ1-4; 7 bases line up with TRBD1. Germline lookup yields CDR1 SGHRS and CDR2 YFSETQ. The CDR3 has 14 residues. Trimming at V came to 3 bases and at J to 8 bases, leaving 7 bases not matched to a gene. The chain's CDR3 is CASSSTGLREKLFF. Written as DNA, the CDR3 is TGCGCCAGCAGCTCGACAGGGTTGAGGGAAAAACTGTTTTTT.

This chain joins TRBV7-9 and TRBJ1-2; TRBD1 agrees at 11 bases. The CDR3 extends over 19 amino acids. After removal of 0 bases from V and 6 bases from J, the junction contained 15 bases not matched to a gene. Germline CDR1 SEHNR, CDR2 FQNEAQ (reference sequence). In DNA, the CDR3 is TGTGCCAGCAGCTTAGCGGCGGGACAGGGGGTCTCGCCGATGGATGGCTACACCTTC. Protein product: CASSLAAGQGVSPMDGYTF.

The chain joins TRBV4-1 to TRBJ2-3; 11 nucleotides agree with TRBD2. This CDR3 region has 17 residues. Germline CDR1 is MGHRA and CDR2 is YSYEKL. V was clipped by 1 base and J by 6 bases; unmatched bases: 9. CDR3 sequence: CASSQAPSGGPADTQYF. In DNA form, the CDR3 reads TGCGCCAGCAGCCAAGCCCCTAGCGGGGGGCCCGCGGATACGCAGTATTTT.

V is TRBV11-2 and J is TRBJ2-7; 7 bases agree with TRBD1. The length of the CDR3 is 15 residues. The trim removed 3 bases at V and 4 bases at J, leaving 9 bases unmatched. Germline-derived CDR1 and CDR2 are SGHAT and FQNNGV. The CDR3 coding sequence is TGTGCCAGCAGCTTCTCCGGGACAGAGACATACGAGCAGTACTTC. It specifies CASSFSGTETYEQYF.

This rearrangement joins TRBV6-6 to TRBJ2-2; 7 positions match TRBD1. With V trimmed by 6 bases and J by 5 bases, 6 bases remained unmatched. Looked up from germline, CDR1 is MNHNY and CDR2 is SVGAGI (reference sequence). CDR3 length: 14 amino acids. CDR3 in amino acids: CASRVPQGTGELFF. DNA of the CDR3: TGTGCCAGCAGGGTTCCACAGGGGACCGGGGAGCTGTTTTTT.

The rearrangement links TRBV5-1 to TRBJ1-1; D perhaps matches TRBD1 (6 bases). This CDR3 spans 16 amino acids. Deletions cut 4 bases from V and 2 bases from J, with 18 bases between. Germline-derived CDR1 and CDR2 are SGHRS and YFSETQ. The CDR3 here is CASSASFDRTNTEAFF. The CDR3 DNA reads as TGCGCCAGCAGCGCGTCGTTCGACAGGACTAACACTGAAGCTTTCTTT. Together with reference TRBV5-1 and TRBJ1-1, the CDR3 gives the full variable domain: KAGVTQTPRYLIKTRGQQVTLSCSPISGHRSVSWYQQTPGQGLQFLFEYFSETQRNKGNFPGRFSGRQFSNSRSEMNVSTLELGDSALYLCASSASFDRTNTEAFFGQGTRLTVV.

V gene TRBV7-9 combines with J gene TRBJ1-6; 8 bases line up with TRBD1. CDR3 size: 16 residues. Germline V gene data show CDR1 as SEHNR and CDR2 as FQNEAQ (reference sequence). Losses at the gene ends were 0 bases for V and 7 bases for J; bases not matched to a gene: 5. CDR3 bases: TGTGCCAGCAGCTTAGCCGGGACAGGCTGGAATTCACCCCTCCACTTT. This sequence encodes CASSLAGTGWNSPLHF.

This clone was observed a few times. This rearrangement joins TRBV10-3 to TRBJ2-5; 8 bases match TRBD2. The V gene end was trimmed by 10 bases and the J gene end by 1 base; junction bases not matched to a gene: 8. Germline V gene data show CDR1 as ENHRY and CDR2 as SYGVKD. The length of the CDR3 is 14 residues. CDR3 nucleotide sequence: TGTGCCACTAAGACTAGCGACGCCCAAGAGACCCAGTACTTC. This codes for CATKTSDAQETQYF.

The chain has TRBV19 and TRBJ2-3, with TRBD2 identical over 8 bases. V dropped 3 bases and J dropped 6; count of bases not matched to a gene: 2. The germline V gene has CDR1 LNHDA and CDR2 SQIVND (reference sequence). The CDR3 contains 13 residues. The CDR3 nucleotides read TGTGCCAGTAGTATGCGACTAGCGGATACGCAGTATTTT. Protein sequence: CASSMRLADTQYF.

The rearrangement uses TRBV18 and TRBJ2-4; D is ambiguous. CDR1 is KGHSH, CDR2 LQKENI, per germline. Trimming cost V 0 bases and J 0 bases, with 6 bases left between them. CDR3 length: 15 residues. CDR3 DNA sequence: TGTGCCAGCTCACCACCGACTCTAGCCAAAAACATTCAGTACTTC. Protein product: CASSPPTLAKNIQYF.

The V call is TRBV6-1, the J call TRBJ1-1, with TRBD1 identical over 7 bases. The germline gives CDR1 MNHNS, CDR2 SASEGT. The CDR3 is 14 amino acids. Losses at the gene ends were 1 base for V and 5 bases for J; bases not matched to a gene: 4. CDR3: CASSEVKGATEAFF. The CDR3 DNA reads TGTGCCAGCAGTGAAGTAAAGGGGGCGACTGAAGCTTTCTTT.

The chain has TRBV4-1 and TRBJ2-5; 8 bases agree with TRBD2. With V trimmed by 4 bases and J by 5 bases, 15 bases remained unmatched. Germline V lookup: CDR1 MGHRA, CDR2 YSYEKL. The CDR3 runs to 17 residues. The CDR3 loop is CASSPLMTGGPGETQYF. The CDR3 region has the DNA TGCGCCAGCAGCCCCTTAATGACGGGGGGGCCGGGTGAGACCCAGTACTTC.

The V and J genes are TRBV4-2 and TRBJ1-2; weak D call: TRBD1 (6 bases). Trimming cost V 1 base and J 5 bases, with 8 bases left between them. The germline V gene encodes CDR1 LGHNA and CDR2 YNFKEQ. The CDR3 spans 13 residues. The CDR3 protein is CASSQGQGYGYTF. The CDR3, as DNA: TGTGCCAGCAGCCAAGGTCAGGGGTATGGCTACACCTTC.

This chain links TRBV27 with TRBJ1-6, with D possibly TRBD1 on 6 matching bases. The CDR3 has 16 residues. Trimming cost V 7 bases and J 7 bases, with 20 bases left between them. Germline CDR1 is MNHEY and CDR2 is SMNVEV (reference sequence). The CDR3 reads CASKFRDTNLNSPLHF. CDR3 nucleotide sequence: TGTGCCAGCAAGTTCCGGGACACCAACTTGAATTCACCCCTCCACTTT.

The chain links TRBV30 to TRBJ1-2; unclear D gene. The germline CDR1 and CDR2 sequences are GTSNPN and SVGIG (reference sequence). The germline V and J ends were trimmed by 0 bases and 8 bases, with 13 bases remaining between them. The CDR3 loop spans 13 amino acids. CDR3 nucleotides: TGTGCCTGGAGTGTAGGCAGTCTCAGGGGCTACACCTTC. It yields the protein CAWSVGSLRGYTF. The full variable domain, in which reference TRBV30 and TRBJ1-2 provide the parts outside the CDR3, is SQTIHQWPATLVQPVGSPLSLECTVEGTSNPNLYWYRQAAGRGLQLLFYSVGIGQISSEVPQNLSASRPQDRQFILSSKKLLLSDSGFYLCAWSVGSLRGYTFGSGTRLTVV.

The chain links TRBV6-5 to TRBJ1-5; D perhaps matches TRBD1 (6 bases). Germline V gene lookup returns CDR1 MNHEY and CDR2 SVGAGI. The CDR3 is 14 amino acids. The ends were cut back, 2 bases at V and 2 bases at J, with 7 bases in the middle. The CDR3 reads CASSYEGGNQPQHF. The CDR3 nucleotides are TGTGCCAGCAGTTACGAGGGGGGCAATCAGCCCCAGCATTTT.

This chain connects TRBV19 to TRBJ2-1; 11 bases line up with TRBD2. Germline V gene data show CDR1 as LNHDA and CDR2 as SQIVND (reference sequence). The CDR3 spans 17 residues. V was pared by 7 bases and J by 1 base, with 9 bases of the junction left unmatched. The CDR3 region is CASTPRVAGGSYNEQFF. In DNA, the CDR3 is TGTGCCAGTACCCCACGGGTAGCGGGAGGGTCCTACAATGAGCAGTTCTTC.

J is TRBJ1-5 and V is TRBV7-6, with D possibly matching TRBD1 (5 bases). The V end was cut by 3 bases, the J end by 7 bases, with 10 bases between. The CDR3 sequence is 13 residues long. Germline CDR1 is SGHVS and CDR2 is FNYEAQ. In DNA form, the CDR3 reads TGTGCCAGCAGCTTGGAGGAGGGGCAGCCCCAGCATTTT. It specifies CASSLEEGQPQHF.

The rearrangement uses TRBV5-1 and TRBJ2-5; TRBD1 agrees at 9 bases. The length of the CDR3 is 15 residues. Per the germline V gene, CDR1 is SGHRS and CDR2 is YFSETQ. With V trimmed by 4 bases and J by 2 bases, 6 bases remained unmatched. CDR3 in amino acids: CASSGTGRLQETQYF. In DNA form, the CDR3 reads TGCGCCAGCAGCGGGACAGGGAGGTTGCAAGAGACCCAGTACTTC.

Note on this clone: One end of the junction varies from germline; a read error may be responsible. Other DNA sequences from this sample encode an identical CDR3 as well. The rearrangement uses TRBV9 and TRBJ2-7; 14 nucleotides align to TRBD2. CDR1 is SGDLS, CDR2 YYNGEE, per germline. CDR3 length: 17 residues. The DNA for the CDR3 is TGCGCCAGCAGCGCAGCGGGACTAGCGGGAGTTTCGGGGGAGCAGTACTTC. This encodes CASSAAGLAGVSGEQYF.

J is TRBJ2-5 and V is TRBV28, with D maybe TRBD2 (5 bases). The CDR3 loop spans 15 amino acids. V was pared by 4 bases and J by 1 base, with 13 bases between. CDR1 is MDHEN and CDR2 is SYDVKM in the germline V gene. CDR3 sequence: CASSSEGGSQETQYF. The DNA of the CDR3 is TGTGCCAGCAGTTCTGAGGGTGGATCCCAAGAGACCCAGTACTTC.

The sample holds a few counts of this clone. This chain connects TRBV6-6 to TRBJ1-2; possible D gene TRBD1, 5 bases. Per the germline V gene, CDR1 is MNHNY and CDR2 is SVGAGI (reference sequence). Trimming cost V 2 bases and J 5 bases, with 15 bases left between them. The CDR3 covers 15 residues. The CDR3 DNA is TGTGCCAGCAGTTACGACGTCCAGGGCGGATATGGCTACACCTTC. Protein: CASSYDVQGGYGYTF.